This TCR beta chain was sequenced in a study of shared clonotypes between healthy human individuals. Study background: Each donor's CD4 naive and CD4 memory cells filled three plates apiece, CD8 naive two, and CD8 memory one.

Germline CDR1 and CDR2: ENHRY and SYGVKD. CDR3 length: 16 amino acids. The V and J ends lost 2 bases and 6 bases, in that order; junction bases with no gene match: 6. The naive CD8 fraction comprised CD45RO-negative cells positively selected for CCR7 and excluded terminally differentiated effector memory CD45RA+ cells. Once extracted for a subset, genomic DNA was divided evenly among several immunoSEQ plates. Some clones are missing from TCRdb's copy, which holds only in-frame ones; the method was immunoSEQ multiplex PCR. Seen here are under 600,000 clones, 98% observed once, and the top ten hold 0.3% to 0.35%. This clone was seen once. What it binds is unknown. Study conclusions and caveats: Investigators collected only blood, and repertoires in tissues likely differ. Memory subsets had estimated richness that was generally smaller than that of naive subsets.

This TCR was recovered from a man aged 25 to 45 in good health. The sample comprised naive CD8+ T cells sorted from blood. The rearrangement joins TRBV10-3 to TRBJ2-1; 11 bases line up with TRBD2. The CDR3 region is CAISEEVAGGGNEQFF. Here the CDR3 DNA reads TGTGCCATCAGTGAGGAAGTAGCGGGAGGGGGCAATGAGCAGTTCTTC.